A single sample is the source of the 25 T cell receptor beta chains below, sequenced in a study of blood T cells in healthy people across ages. A second PCR, run for about 6 to 11 cycles, used a sample-barcoded 5' primer plus a J-beta primer mix. TCRdb fed the 5' RACE reads into MiXCR, producing one record per CDR3 protein. The sample has approximately 830,000 distinct CDR3 sequences; 62% are singletons. The sequenced sample was blood. These receptors were taken from a man between 25 and 39 years old in good health.

This clonotype has just one count. As DNA, the CDR3 is TGCGCCAGCAGCTTCAGCCTCCCCGTGGCCGGGGGGGCCAACGTCCTGACTTTC. It codes for CASSFSLPVAGGANVLTF. V and J are TRBV5-1 and TRBJ2-6; D gene unclear. The germline V gene has CDR1 SGHRS and CDR2 YFSETQ. V was clipped by 2 bases and J by 4 bases, with 19 bases between them. The CDR3 extends over 18 amino acids.

The chain employs TRBV7-2 and TRBJ1-5, with D possibly TRBD1 on 6 matching bases. CDR3 length: 13 amino acids. Trimming removed 6 bases at V and 5 bases at J, with 11 bases between. Germline values: CDR1 SGHTA, CDR2 FQGNSA. DNA for the CDR3: TGTGCCAGCAGTTACGACAGGTATCAGCCCCAGCATTTT. Protein sequence: CASSYDRYQPQHF.

V gene TRBV6-6 combines with J gene TRBJ1-1; 10 positions match TRBD1. The CDR3 spans 14 residues. The germline gives CDR1 MNHNY, CDR2 SVGAGI (reference sequence). The trim removed 6 bases at V and 1 base at J, leaving 2 bases unmatched. The CDR3 region is CASRTGGQNTEAFF. In DNA form, the CDR3 reads TGTGCCAGCAGGACAGGGGGCCAGAACACTGAAGCTTTCTTT.

This clonotype was seen only a few times. The CDR3 sequence is CASRIQGSETQYF. CDR3 nucleotide sequence: TGTGCCAGCAGGATACAGGGATCAGAGACCCAGTACTTC. This chain connects TRBV5-6 to TRBJ2-5, with a weak D call TRBD1 (6 bases). Germline CDR1 is SGHDT and CDR2 is YYEEEE. This CDR3 comprises 13 residues. Trimming pared 5 bases from V and 4 bases from J, leaving 12 bases between.

The V call is TRBV6-1, the J call TRBJ2-7; D is ambiguous. The CDR3 sequence is 13 residues long. Per germline, CDR1 MNHNS and CDR2 SASEGT. Trimming removed 6 bases from V and 4 bases from J, with 13 bases in between. Here the CDR3 reads CASRTSRLYEQYF. The DNA of the CDR3 is TGTGCCAGCAGGACCTCGCGGCTATACGAGCAGTACTTC.

This clonotype has just a few counts. The chain links TRBV20-1 to TRBJ2-5, with 8 bases matching TRBD2. Germline V gene lookup returns CDR1 DFQATT and CDR2 SNEGSKA (reference sequence). The V segment lost 1 base and the J segment 0 bases; nucleotides outside the gene matches: 10. The CDR3 contains 17 residues. The CDR3 sequence is CSARGSGRNSNQETQYF. The DNA for the CDR3 is TGCAGTGCTAGAGGGAGCGGGAGAAATTCGAACCAAGAGACCCAGTACTTC.

The chain joins TRBV6-5 to TRBJ2-4; tentative D call: TRBD1 (6 bases). CDR1 and CDR2 from the germline V gene are MNHEY and SVGAGI. The CDR3 has 16 residues. Trimming removed 6 bases from V and 0 bases from J, with 15 bases in between. The CDR3 loop is CASSRGPPLAKNIQYF. CDR3 DNA sequence: TGTGCCAGCAGCAGGGGTCCCCCCTTAGCCAAAAACATTCAGTACTTC.

The CDR3 sequence: CAICQGEGPAFF. CDR3 nucleotide sequence: TGTGCCATCTGTCAGGGGGAGGGCCCGGCTTTCTTT. The chain has TRBV10-3 and TRBJ1-1; TRBD1 agrees at 7 bases. Germline lookup yields CDR1 ENHRY and CDR2 SYGVKD. This CDR3 is 12 amino acids long. V was clipped by 8 bases and J by 11 bases; unmatched bases: 11.

The rearrangement joins TRBV14 to TRBJ2-1; 9 bases agree with TRBD1. The CDR3 loop spans 16 amino acids. Germline values: CDR1 SGHDN, CDR2 FVKESK. The trim removed 3 bases at V and 4 bases at J, leaving 7 bases unmatched. CDR3 coding DNA: TGTGCCAGCAGCCAGAACAGGGGGCGACCGTACAATGAGCAGTTCTTC. Translated, it gives CASSQNRGRPYNEQFF.

The rearrangement joins TRBV29-1 to TRBJ1-2; 9 nucleotides line up with TRBD1. Germline V gene lookup returns CDR1 SQVTM and CDR2 ANQGSEA. The CDR3 runs to 14 residues. V shed 0 bases and J 4 bases; nucleotides not matched to a gene: 3. Written as DNA, the CDR3 is TGCAGCGTTGAAGAAGGGGGACAGGGCTATGGCTACACCTTC. It yields the protein CSVEEGGQGYGYTF.

This clonotype has more than one count but fewer than ten. The chain has TRBV29-1 and TRBJ1-2; 12 bases agree with TRBD1. Germline CDR1 SQVTM, CDR2 ANQGSEA. This CDR3 is 17 amino acids long. V lost 6 bases, J lost 7 bases, and 18 bases stayed unmatched. CDR3 DNA: TGCAGCGTCGCAACGGGGGACAGGGGGCTACCAAGCTCTGGCTACACCTTC. Its protein is CSVATGDRGLPSSGYTF.

The table lists this clonotype with many counts. The V and J genes are TRBV6-6 and TRBJ2-7; D possibly corresponds to TRBD1 (6 bases). CDR3 length: 11 residues. Germline CDR1 and CDR2: MNHNY and SVGAGI (reference sequence). Trimming took 6 bases from V and 3 from J, leaving 6 bases between them. The CDR3 coding sequence is TGTGCCAGCAGGACAGGCTACGAGCAGTACTTC. Translating gives CASRTGYEQYF.

V and J are TRBV18 and TRBJ2-3, with D perhaps TRBD1 or TRBD2 (5 bases each). Germline V gives CDR1 KGHSH, CDR2 LQKENI. The CDR3 consists of 16 residues. V was cut by 6 bases and J by 4 bases, with 20 bases left in between. Here the CDR3 DNA reads TGTGCCAGCTCCCCCGCGACGTCGGGGCACGCAGATACGCAGTATTTT. It yields the protein CASSPATSGHADTQYF.

In its sample, this clonotype was seen once. The chain recombines TRBV5-1 with TRBJ1-1, with D perhaps TRBD1 (6 bases). CDR1 is SGHRS and CDR2 is YFSETQ in the germline V gene. With 4 bases removed from V and 0 bases from J, the gap between germline ends came to 10 bases. The CDR3 length is 14 residues. The CDR3 is CASSGGTLNTEAFF. DNA for the CDR3: TGCGCCAGCAGCGGCGGGACACTGAACACTGAAGCTTTCTTT. The entire variable domain, with the rest obtained from reference TRBV5-1 and TRBJ1-1, is as follows: KAGVTQTPRYLIKTRGQQVTLSCSPISGHRSVSWYQQTPGQGLQFLFEYFSETQRNKGNFPGRFSGRQFSNSRSEMNVSTLELGDSALYLCASSGGTLNTEAFFGQGTRLTVV.

The chain joins TRBV20-1 to TRBJ2-7; 11 bases agree with TRBD2. The CDR3 contains 16 residues. V was clipped by 0 bases and J by 2 bases; unmatched bases: 6. Germline V gives CDR1 DFQATT, CDR2 SNEGSKA (reference sequence). The CDR3 loop reads CSARDSASGGPYEQYF. The CDR3 coding sequence is TGCAGTGCTAGAGATTCGGCTAGCGGGGGGCCCTACGAGCAGTACTTC.

The sample holds a few counts of this clonotype. This chain uses TRBV7-3 with TRBJ1-1; TRBD1 might be the D (6 bases). Germline V gene data show CDR1 as SGHTA and CDR2 as FQGTGA. Trimming took off 5 bases at V and 2 bases at J, with 12 bases between the two ends. This CDR3 has 14 amino acids. The CDR3 region is CASSPRDINTEAFF. The CDR3 DNA is TGTGCCAGCAGCCCCCGGGACATCAACACTGAAGCTTTCTTT.

For this clonotype: At one boundary the junction diverges from the germline segment, which might be a read error. The chain recombines TRBV7-2 with TRBJ2-5; maybe TRBD2 (6 bases). The length of the CDR3 is 14 residues. Germline CDR1 and CDR2: SGHTA and FQGNSA. The CDR3 reads CACSPRDGQETQYF. As DNA, the CDR3 is TGTGCCTGCAGCCCGCGGGACGGCCAAGAGACCCAGTACTTC. Variable domain in full (rest from reference TRBV7-2 and TRBJ2-5): GAGVSQSPSNKVTEKGKDVELRCDPISGHTALYWYRQSLGQGLEFLIYFQGNSAPDKSGLPSDRFSAERTGGSVSTLTIQRTQQEDSAVYLCACSPRDGQETQYFGPGTRLLVL.

V usage is TRBV4-3 and J usage is TRBJ2-5; unclear D gene. The DNA end lines up better with TRBJ2-7; the J call may be wrong. The CDR3 spans 16 residues. CDR1 LGHNA and CDR2 YSLEER come from the germline V gene. CDR3 region: CASSQEGRLPQYEQYF. The CDR3 DNA is TGCGCCAGCAGCCAAGAGGGCAGACTCCCACAGTACGAGCAGTACTTC.

The chain couples TRBV12-3 or TRBV12-4 to TRBJ1-1, with TRBD1 matching over 8 bases. The V gene end was trimmed by 10 bases and the J gene end by 3 bases; junction bases not matched to a gene: 7. The CDR3 sequence is 13 residues long. DNA for the CDR3: TGTGCCACGACAGGGGAAGGGTACACTGAAGCTTTCTTT. Translating gives CATTGEGYTEAFF.

This clonotype was recorded many times. The rearrangement joins TRBV6-2 or TRBV6-3 to TRBJ2-7; TRBD1 is a possible D gene (6 bases). Germline CDR1 reads MNHEY; CDR2 reads SVGEGT. CDR3 length: 14 residues. The V and J ends lost 6 bases and 2 bases respectively, with 14 bases between them. This CDR3 reads CASSIITGPYEQYF. In nucleotides, the CDR3 is TGTGCCAGCAGCATCATAACAGGGCCCTACGAGCAGTACTTC.

The genes are TRBV9 and TRBJ2-1; 14 bases fit TRBD2. The CDR3 loop spans 17 amino acids. After removal of 0 bases from V and 9 bases from J, the junction contained 8 bases not matched to a gene. Germline V lookup: CDR1 SGDLS, CDR2 YYNGEE. CDR3 DNA sequence: TGTGCCAGCAGCGTAGGTGGACTAGCGGGGGGCCGTGGTGAGCAGTTCTTC. This gives the protein CASSVGGLAGGRGEQFF.

V and J are TRBV4-3 and TRBJ2-7; maybe TRBD1 (5 bases). The CDR3 extends over 16 amino acids. Germline V gene sequence: CDR1 LGHNA, CDR2 YSLEER. The V end was cut by 6 bases, the J end by 0 bases, with 18 bases between. CDR3 sequence (DNA): TGCGCCAGCAGTCCATCTGAGCAGGGAAGCTCCTACGAGCAGTACTTC. It encodes CASSPSEQGSSYEQYF.

In its sample, this clonotype was seen many times. The chain is built from TRBV7-3 and TRBJ2-6; no definite D call. CDR1 is SGHTA and CDR2 is FQGTGA in the germline V gene. The CDR3 is made up of 15 amino acids. Trimming shortened V by 6 bases and J by 0 bases, and 9 bases separated the two germline ends. The CDR3 DNA follows: TGTGCCAGCAGTCCCCCTGGCTCTGGGGCCAACGTCCTGACTTTC. Translated: CASSPPGSGANVLTF.

The V and J genes are TRBV4-2 and TRBJ2-6, with D perhaps matching TRBD2 (6 bases). The V end was cut by 0 bases, the J end by 1 base, with 10 bases between. Germline CDR1 reads LGHNA; CDR2 reads YNFKEQ. The CDR3 spans 17 residues. The DNA of the CDR3 is TGTGCCAGCAGCCAAGAGCGGCGGGGATCTGGGGCCAACGTCCTGACTTTC. Protein: CASSQERRGSGANVLTF.

V is TRBV20-1 and J is TRBJ1-5, with 7 bases matching TRBD1. The CDR3 consists of 16 residues. CDR1 DFQATT and CDR2 SNEGSKA come from the germline V gene (reference sequence). The J segment lost 0 bases and the V segment lost 6 bases, leaving 11 bases of the junction unmatched. The CDR3 region is CSAERGDSSSNQPQHF. The DNA of the CDR3 is TGCAGTGCCGAACGAGGGGACAGTTCTAGCAATCAGCCCCAGCATTTT.